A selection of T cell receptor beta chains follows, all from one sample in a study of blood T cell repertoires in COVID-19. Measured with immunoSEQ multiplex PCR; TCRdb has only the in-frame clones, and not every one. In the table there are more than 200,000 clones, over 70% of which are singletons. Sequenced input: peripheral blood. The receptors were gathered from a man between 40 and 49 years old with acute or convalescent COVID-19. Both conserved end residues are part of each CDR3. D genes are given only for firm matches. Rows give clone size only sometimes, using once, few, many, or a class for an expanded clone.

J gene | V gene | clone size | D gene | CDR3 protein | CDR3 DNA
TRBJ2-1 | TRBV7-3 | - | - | CASSLSGTNNEQFF | TGTGCCAGCAGCTTGAGTGGTACCAACAATGAGCAGTTCTTC
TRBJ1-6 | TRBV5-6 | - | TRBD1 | CASSFGTGNSPLHF | TGTGCCAGCAGCTTCGGGACAGGCAATTCACCCCTCCACTTT
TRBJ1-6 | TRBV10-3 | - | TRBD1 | CAISYLPAGGSYNSPLHF | TGTGCCATCAGTTACCTACCGGCAGGGGGCTCCTATAATTCACCCCTCCACTTT
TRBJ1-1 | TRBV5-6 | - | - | CASSLPGLNTEAFF | TGTGCCAGCAGCTTGCCAGGGTTGAACACTGAAGCTTTCTTT
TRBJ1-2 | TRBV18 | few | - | CASSPGAVANYGYTF | TGTGCCAGCTCACCAGGGGCGGTAGCTAACTATGGCTACACCTTC
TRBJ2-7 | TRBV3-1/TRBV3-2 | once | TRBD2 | CASSQVAGGPVEQYF | TGTGCCAGCAGCCAAGTAGCGGGAGGGCCGGTCGAGCAGTACTTC
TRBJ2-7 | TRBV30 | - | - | CAWSPKGVTSYEQYF | TGTGCCTGGAGCCCCAAAGGGGTAACCTCCTACGAGCAGTACTTC
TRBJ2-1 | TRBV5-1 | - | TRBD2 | CASSLVAGGVNEQFF | TGCGCCAGCAGCTTGGTTGCGGGAGGCGTCAATGAGCAGTTCTTC
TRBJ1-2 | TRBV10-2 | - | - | CASSEDGLVYGYTF | TGCGCCAGCAGTGAGGACGGTCTAGTCTATGGCTACACCTTC
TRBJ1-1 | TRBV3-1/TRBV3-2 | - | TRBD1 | CASSHTGVPGQGSWAEAFF | TGTGCCAGCAGCCATACAGGTGTCCCGGGACAGGGGTCGTGGGCTGAAGCTTTCTTT
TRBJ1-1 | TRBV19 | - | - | CASSIGMNTEAFF | TGTGCCAGTAGTATCGGGATGAACACTGAAGCTTTCTTT
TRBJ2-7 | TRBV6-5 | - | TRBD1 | CASSSFGTGTYEQYF | TGTGCCAGCAGTTCCTTCGGGACAGGGACCTACGAGCAGTACTTC
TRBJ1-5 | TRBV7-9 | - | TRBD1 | CASSLAGGAGQPQHF | TGTGCCAGCAGCTTAGCAGGGGGCGCGGGGCAGCCCCAGCATTTT
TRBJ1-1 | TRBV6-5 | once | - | CASSRGSYTEAFF | TGTGCCAGCAGCCGGGGAAGTTATACTGAAGCTTTCTTT
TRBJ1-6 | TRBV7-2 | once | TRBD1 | CASSVGTGASPLHF | TGTGCCAGCAGCGTCGGGACAGGGGCTTCACCCCTCCACTTT
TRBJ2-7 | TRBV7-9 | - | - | CASSPRDWTYEQYF | TGTGCCAGCAGCCCGAGGGACTGGACCTACGAGCAGTACTTC